Presented here are 8 T cell receptor beta chains from one specimen sequenced in a study of T cells in localized non-small cell lung cancer (dated by TCRdb to the early 2020s). The receptor library was made with the immunoSEQ multiplex PCR assay. Not all clones reach the TCRdb copy of this immuneACCESS table, which keeps in-frame sequences only. Checked studies attribute under half of the gap to unresolved V genes and leave the rest unexplained. This sample holds some 11,000 clones; 29% were observed only once. 5.2% of the sample is held by the ten biggest clonotypes. The sample in question was lung tumor tissue, obtained before any cancer treatment. These receptors were obtained from a man between 35 and 75 years old with stage I lung adenocarcinoma.

This clone was seen a handful of times. The chain links TRBV14 to TRBJ1-4; D remains ambiguous. V gave up 3 bases and J gave up 2 bases, with 16 bases separating them. The length of the CDR3 is 17 residues. The V gene's germline CDR1 is SGHDN and CDR2 FVKESK. The CDR3 sequence: CASSHRREVETNEKLFF. In DNA form, the CDR3 reads TGTGCCAGCAGCCACAGAAGGGAAGTCGAGACTAATGAAAAACTGTTTTTT.

The J gene is TRBJ1-3, the V gene TRBV6-8; no definite D call. Trimming left V 5 bases short and J 2 bases short, with 10 bases between. In germline, CDR1 is MNHGY, CDR2 SAAAGT. The CDR3 sequence is 14 residues long. The CDR3 region has the DNA TGTGCCAGCAGTGACCGAGGTGCTGGAAACACCATATATTTT. It yields the protein CASSDRGAGNTIYF.

This clone appeared a few times. J is TRBJ1-1 and V is TRBV11-3, with 7 bases identical to TRBD1. CDR3 size: 14 residues. V gave up 5 bases and J gave up 7 bases; unmatched junction bases: 10. The germline gives CDR1 SGHNT, CDR2 YENEEA. CDR3 nucleotides: TGTGCCAGCAGCCGGCAGACAGGGAAGCTTGAAGCTTTCTTT. This encodes CASSRQTGKLEAFF.

This clone was seen ten or more times. The chain has TRBV2 and TRBJ2-5; weak D call: TRBD1 (7 bases). The V end was cut by 4 bases, the J end by 5 bases, with 14 bases between. CDR3 length: 14 amino acids. The germline V gene encodes CDR1 SNHLY and CDR2 FYNNEI. The CDR3 DNA reads as TGTGCCAGCAGTGCAACAGGGGACTCGGAGACCCAGTACTTC. This gives the protein CASSATGDSETQYF.

The genes are TRBV6-8 and TRBJ1-1; D unresolved. This CDR3 is 13 amino acids long. Trimming took 7 bases from V and 0 from J, leaving 9 bases between them. Per germline, CDR1 MNHGY and CDR2 SAAAGT. The CDR3 loop reads CASKEGLNTEAFF. CDR3 sequence (DNA): TGTGCCAGCAAGGAAGGTCTGAACACTGAAGCTTTCTTT.

V gene TRBV19 combines with J gene TRBJ2-2; maybe TRBD1 (5 bases). The CDR3 has 14 residues. Trimming stripped 2 bases from V and 6 bases from J, with 10 bases between. CDR1 and CDR2 from the germline V gene are LNHDA and SQIVND (reference sequence). The CDR3, as DNA: TGTGCCAGTAGTATATCAGGGAATCCCGGGGAGCTGTTTTTT. It specifies CASSISGNPGELFF.

This clone has just one count. J is TRBJ2-5 and V is TRBV25-1; no reliable D call. Germline V gene lookup returns CDR1 MGHDK and CDR2 SYGVNS. The CDR3 totals 13 residues. Between the trimmed V and J ends, which lost 1 base and 4 bases, there was a span of 7 bases. The CDR3 is CASSESPIETQYF. DNA of the CDR3: TGTGCCAGCAGTGAATCACCCATAGAGACCCAGTACTTC.

This chain links TRBV9 with TRBJ2-1; perhaps TRBD2 as D (6 bases). V lost 6 bases, J lost 2 bases, and 12 bases lay in between. Germline CDR1 and CDR2: SGDLS and YYNGEE. The CDR3 is 14 residues long. The CDR3 is CASTGTGTYNEQFF. In DNA, the CDR3 is TGTGCCAGCACGGGGACTGGCACCTACAATGAGCAGTTCTTC.